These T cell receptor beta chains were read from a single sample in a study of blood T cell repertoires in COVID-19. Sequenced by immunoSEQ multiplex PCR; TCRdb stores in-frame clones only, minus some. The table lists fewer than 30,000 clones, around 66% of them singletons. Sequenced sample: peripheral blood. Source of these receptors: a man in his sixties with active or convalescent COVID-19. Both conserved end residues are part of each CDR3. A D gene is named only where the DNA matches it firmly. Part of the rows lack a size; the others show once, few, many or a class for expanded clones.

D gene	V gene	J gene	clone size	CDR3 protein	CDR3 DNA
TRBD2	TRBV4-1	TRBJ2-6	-	CASSPTSGRYAGANVLTF	TGCGCCAGCAGCCCAACTAGCGGGAGATACGCTGGGGCCAACGTCCTGACTTTC
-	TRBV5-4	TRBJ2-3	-	CASSLDPVSTDTQYF	TGTGCCAGCAGCTTGGATCCAGTTAGCACAGATACGCAGTATTTT
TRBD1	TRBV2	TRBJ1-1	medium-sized	CASRGSGTATMNTEAFF	TGTGCCAGCAGAGGCTCCGGGACAGCCACCATGAACACTGAAGCTTTCTTT
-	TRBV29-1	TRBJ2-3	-	CSYKWGGATDTQYF	TGCAGCTACAAATGGGGGGGGGCCACAGATACGCAGTATTTT
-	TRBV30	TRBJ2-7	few	CAWSTGGKGLYEQYF	TGTGCCTGGAGCACAGGCGGGAAAGGTCTCTACGAGCAGTACTTC
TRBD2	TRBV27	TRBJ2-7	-	CASSLFPTSGRYEQYF	TGTGCCAGCAGTTTATTTCCGACTAGCGGGAGGTACGAGCAGTACTTC
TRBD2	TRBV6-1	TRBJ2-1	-	CASSGGTSGRAGYEQFF	TGTGCCAGCAGTGGAGGGACTAGCGGGAGGGCCGGGTATGAGCAGTTCTTC
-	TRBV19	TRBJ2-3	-	CASRPWRADTQYF	TGTGCCAGTAGACCCTGGAGGGCGGATACGCAGTATTTT
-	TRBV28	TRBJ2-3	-	CASSFVDTQYF	TGTGCCAGCAGTTTCGTAGATACGCAGTATTTT
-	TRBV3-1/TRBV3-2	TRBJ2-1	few	CASSKRKTRDSYPSSYNEQFF	TGTGCCAGCAGTAAACGAAAGACCCGGGACTCCTACCCCTCGTCCTACAATGAGCAGTTCTTC
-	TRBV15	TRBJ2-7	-	CATSSYGGNYEQYF	TGTGCCACCAGCAGCTACGGGGGTAACTACGAGCAGTACTTC
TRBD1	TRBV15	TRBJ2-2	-	CATSKGPGQGIWGELFF	TGTGCCACCAGCAAAGGACCGGGACAGGGAATTTGGGGGGAGCTGTTTTTT
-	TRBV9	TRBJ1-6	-	CASSAQGANYNSPLHF	TGTGCCAGCAGCGCACAGGGCGCGAACTATAATTCACCCCTCCACTTT
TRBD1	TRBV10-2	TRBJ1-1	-	CASSGQGVTEAFF	TGCGCCAGCAGCGGACAGGGGGTCACTGAAGCTTTCTTT
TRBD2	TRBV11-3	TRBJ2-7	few	CASSPAGETRSYEQYF	TGTGCCAGCAGCCCGGCGGGGGAAACCCGCTCCTACGAGCAGTACTTC
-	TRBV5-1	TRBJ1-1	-	CASSLVQGQLTEAFF	TGCGCCAGCAGCTTGGTACAGGGACAACTGACTGAAGCTTTCTTT
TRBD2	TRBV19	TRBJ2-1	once	CASGGTSGRMNNEQFF	TGTGCCAGTGGGGGGACTAGCGGGAGGATGAACAATGAGCAGTTCTTC
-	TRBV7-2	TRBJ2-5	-	CASSLLLSQETQYF	TGTGCCAGCAGCTTGCTCCTAAGCCAAGAGACCCAGTACTTC
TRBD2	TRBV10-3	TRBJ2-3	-	CAINVLAGATDTQYF	TGTGCCATCAATGTACTAGCGGGAGCCACAGATACGCAGTATTTT
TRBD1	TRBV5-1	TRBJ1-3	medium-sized	CASSPGQGGGNTIYF	TGCGCCAGCAGCCCGGGACAGGGAGGTGGAAACACCATATATTTT
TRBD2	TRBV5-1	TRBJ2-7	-	CASSLVPVGGTYEQYF	TGCGCCAGCAGCTTGGTCCCCGTCGGGGGGACTTACGAGCAGTACTTC
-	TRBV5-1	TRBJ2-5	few	CASSSRGGVQETQYF	TGCGCCAGCAGCTCGCGTGGGGGCGTCCAAGAGACCCAGTACTTC
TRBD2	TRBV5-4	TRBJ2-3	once	CASSPTSGQSTDTQYF	TGTGCCAGCAGTCCGACTAGCGGGCAGAGCACAGATACGCAGTATTTT
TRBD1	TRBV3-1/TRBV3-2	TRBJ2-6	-	CASSQEGGWGSGANVLTF	TGTGCCAGCAGCCAAGAAGGGGGCTGGGGTTCTGGGGCCAACGTCCTGACTTTC
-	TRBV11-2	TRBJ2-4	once	CASSLSGPKNIQYF	TGTGCCAGCAGCTTATCAGGGCCCAAAAACATTCAGTACTTC
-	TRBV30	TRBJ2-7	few	CAWSEGFLYEQYF	TGTGCCTGGAGTGAGGGGTTCCTCTACGAGCAGTACTTC
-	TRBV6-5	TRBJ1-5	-	CASNGLGGNQPQHF	TGTGCCAGCAATGGACTCGGGGGCAATCAGCCCCAGCATTTT
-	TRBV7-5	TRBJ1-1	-	CARSPNGQPSTEAFF	TGTGCCAGAAGCCCCAATGGACAGCCCAGCACTGAAGCTTTCTTT
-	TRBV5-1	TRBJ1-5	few	CASSLDGRMGQPQHF	TGCGCCAGCAGCTTGGACGGGAGGATGGGTCAGCCCCAGCATTTT
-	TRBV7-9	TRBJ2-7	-	CASSSEATTYEQYF	TGTGCCAGCAGCTCTGAGGCTACTACCTACGAGCAGTACTTC
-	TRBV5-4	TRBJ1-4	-	CASSYDTATNEKLFF	TGTGCCAGCAGCTACGACACAGCAACTAATGAAAAACTGTTTTTT
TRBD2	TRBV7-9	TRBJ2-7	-	CASSFISGGRDEQYF	TGTGCCAGCAGCTTCATTTCGGGGGGTAGGGACGAGCAGTACTTC
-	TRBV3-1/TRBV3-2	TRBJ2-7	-	CASSQDLREQYF	TGTGCCAGCAGCCAAGATCTGCGGGAGCAGTACTTC
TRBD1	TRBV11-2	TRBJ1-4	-	CASSLASTGANEKLFF	TGTGCCAGCAGCTTAGCTTCGACAGGGGCTAATGAAAAACTGTTTTTT
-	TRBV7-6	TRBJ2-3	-	CASTPRGGLGDTQYF	TGTGCCAGTACCCCAAGGGGGGGATTAGGAGATACGCAGTATTTT
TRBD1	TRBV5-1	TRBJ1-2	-	CASSPGTGGYYGYTF	TGCGCCAGCAGCCCCGGGACAGGGGGCTACTATGGCTACACCTTC
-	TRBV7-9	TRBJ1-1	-	CASTTEMNTEAFF	TGTGCCAGCACCACAGAAATGAACACTGAAGCTTTCTTT
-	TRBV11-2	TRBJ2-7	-	CASSPMLWQGSSYEQYF	TGTGCCAGCAGCCCCATGTTGTGGCAGGGAAGCTCCTACGAGCAGTACTTC
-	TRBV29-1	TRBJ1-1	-	CSVRRGRNTEAFF	TGCAGCGTTCGCAGGGGTCGGAACACTGAAGCTTTCTTT
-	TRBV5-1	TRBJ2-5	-	CASSLAPQAGNGETQYF	TGCGCCAGCAGCTTGGCCCCACAGGCGGGGAATGGAGAGACCCAGTACTTC